This T cell receptor beta chain was profiled in a study of T cells of healthy individuals. This clonotype was detected many times. Per the germline V gene, CDR1 is MGHRA and CDR2 is YSYEKL. This CDR3 region has 17 residues. The ends were cut back, 0 bases at V and 0 bases at J, with 13 bases in the middle. One entry per CDR3 protein results from TCRdb running MiXCR on the 5' RACE reads. The sample shows approximately 52,000 distinct CDR3 sequences, 14% to 15% of them seen only once. The chain employs TRBV4-1 and TRBJ2-3; D remains unclear. This TCR came from a human donor in good health. For the CDR3, the DNA is TGCGCCAGCAGCCAAGATATTGTGGTAACTAGCACAGATACGCAGTATTTT. As protein: CASSQDIVVTSTDTQYF.